What follows is one T cell receptor beta chain and its context. Original processing methods: It was from reference gene primer amplification that nucleated cell counts were estimated. This table comes from immunoSEQ multiplex PCR, and its TCRdb copy is limited to in-frame clones, with some not included. That table gives V, J and clone size, and the DNA gave D and trimming. This sample yields about 220,000 clones, of which around 81% are seen a single time; roughly 13% belongs to the top ten. This specimen comes from a study of blood T cell repertoires in COVID-19. Study overall: The United States, Italy and Spain supplied acute and convalescent COVID-19 samples. PBMCs, B-cell-depleted T cells, or T cells were the source of the cDNA or gDNA that made up the material.

The CDR3 has 13 amino acids. Trimming took 5 bases from V and 6 from J, leaving 11 bases between them. Germline CDR1 reads SEHNR; CDR2 reads FQNEAQ (reference sequence). Sequencing input: peripheral blood. This TCR was recovered from a human donor in a cohort sampled during active COVID-19. The genes are TRBV7-9 and TRBJ1-5; maybe TRBD1 (5 bases). As DNA, the CDR3 is TGTGCCAGCAGCAGCGCGGGGGTTCAGCCCCAGCATTTT. Translation gives CASSSAGVQPQHF.